The 31 T cell receptor beta chains in this list originate from one sample, sequenced in a study of cytomegalovirus exposure and HLA in healthy donors. PCR employed 60 Vbeta and 13 Jbeta primers. The repertoire was sequenced with immunoSEQ multiplex PCR; TCRdb's copy has only in-frame clones and lacks some. In the table there are approximately 93,000 clones, roughly 67% of which are singletons. The source material was PBMCs. These TCRs come from a boy aged 5-17 years in good health and CMV-seropositive.

The chain has TRBV13 and TRBJ2-7, with 11 bases lining up with TRBD2. Germline values: CDR1 PRHDT, CDR2 FYEKMQ (reference sequence). J was trimmed by 6 bases and V by 3 bases; bases with no gene match: 7. The CDR3 loop spans 15 amino acids. The CDR3 region is CASSLGTSGLGEQYF. The CDR3 DNA sequence: TGTGCCAGCAGCTTGGGGACTAGCGGCTTAGGCGAGCAGTACTTC.

V and J are TRBV30 and TRBJ1-3; D is unclear. Trimming cost V 2 bases and J 11 bases, with 16 bases left between them. There are 13 residues in the CDR3. Germline V gives CDR1 GTSNPN, CDR2 SVGIG (reference sequence). The DNA for the CDR3 is TGTGCCTGGAGTCCCCAATCGGGTTCCCCCATATATTTT. Translated: CAWSPQSGSPIYF.

The chain employs TRBV30 and TRBJ1-3; D perhaps matches TRBD1 (6 bases). V lost 0 bases and J lost 1, with 10 bases in between. CDR1 GTSNPN and CDR2 SVGIG come from the germline V gene (reference sequence). The CDR3 has 15 residues. CDR3 in amino acids: CAWSVQGLSGNTIYF. CDR3 nucleotides: TGTGCCTGGAGTGTACAGGGTTTGTCTGGAAACACCATATATTTT. Based on the CDR3 plus reference TRBV30 and TRBJ1-3, the full variable domain is SQTIHQWPATLVQPVGSPLSLECTVEGTSNPNLYWYRQAAGRGLQLLFYSVGIGQISSEVPQNLSASRPQDRQFILSSKKLLLSDSGFYLCAWSVQGLSGNTIYFGEGSWLTVV.

This chain uses TRBV2 with TRBJ1-5; D is possibly TRBD1 (6 bases). V dropped 4 bases and J dropped 6 bases, with 19 bases sitting between them. Per the germline V gene, CDR1 is SNHLY and CDR2 is FYNNEI. This CDR3 region has 16 residues. The CDR3 loop reads CASSATGGRLGQPQHF. For the CDR3, the DNA is TGTGCCAGCAGTGCGACTGGGGGCAGGTTGGGTCAGCCCCAGCATTTT.

V usage is TRBV10-3 and J usage is TRBJ1-5; no firm D call. CDR3 length equals 15 residues. Per the germline V gene, CDR1 is ENHRY and CDR2 is SYGVKD. Trimming shortened V by 5 bases and J by 3 bases, and 14 bases separated the two germline ends. CDR3: CAISLRVPANQPQHF. The CDR3, as DNA: TGTGCCATCAGTCTCCGGGTCCCCGCCAATCAGCCCCAGCATTTT.

This clone was seen more than once but under ten times. Sequence at one end of the junction differs from germline and may be a read error. The rearrangement joins TRBV25-1 to TRBJ1-2, with D unresolved. CDR1 MGHDK and CDR2 SYGVNS come from the germline V gene. CDR3 size: 11 residues. In nucleotides, the CDR3 is TGTGCCAGCAGTGCGTACTATGGCTACCCCTTC. Protein sequence: CASSAYYGYPF.

There are a few counts of this clone. V is TRBV9 and J is TRBJ1-2; TRBD1 matches 8 bases. The V segment lost 0 bases and the J segment 4 bases; nucleotides outside the gene matches: 8. This CDR3 contains 16 residues. Germline CDR1 is SGDLS and CDR2 is YYNGEE. The CDR3 nucleotides read TGTGCCAGCAGCGTAGGTTCAGGGGGCGGAATCTATGGCTACACCTTC. Translation: CASSVGSGGGIYGYTF.

This rearrangement joins TRBV4-1 to TRBJ1-2; possibly TRBD1 for D (5 bases). The CDR3 is made up of 14 amino acids. Germline V gene lookup returns CDR1 MGHRA and CDR2 YSYEKL. V shed 3 bases and J shed 7 bases, with 15 bases lying between them. CDR3 amino acids: CASSHSGGGGGYTF. CDR3 sequence (DNA): TGCGCCAGCAGCCACTCGGGGGGAGGCGGTGGCTACACCTTC.

This clone was observed a single time. The chain recombines TRBV18 with TRBJ1-4, with D possibly TRBD1 on 5 matching bases. V lost 4 bases to trimming and J lost 8 bases, with 14 bases between them. The CDR3 extends over 14 amino acids. The V gene's germline CDR1 is KGHSH and CDR2 LQKENI. This CDR3 reads CASSLGTGAEKLFF. In DNA form, the CDR3 reads TGTGCCAGCTCACTGGGGACGGGAGCGGAAAAACTGTTTTTT.

A few counts support this clone. The chain uses TRBV5-8 and TRBJ1-5, with 10 nucleotides matching TRBD1. The CDR3 contains 19 residues. Trimming removed 4 bases from V and 0 bases from J; junction bases left unmatched: 13. CDR1 SGHTS and CDR2 YDEGEE come from the germline V gene. CDR3 DNA: TGTGCCAGCAGCCTCACTCCAGGACAGGGGGGAATTAGCAATCAGCCCCAGCATTTT. As protein: CASSLTPGQGGISNQPQHF.

This clone occurred a few times. The chain couples TRBV30 to TRBJ1-4, with 8 bases identical to TRBD1. The CDR3 consists of 15 residues. With V trimmed by 5 bases and J by 8 bases, 13 bases remained unmatched. From germline, CDR1 is GTSNPN and CDR2 SVGIG (reference sequence). The CDR3 nucleotides read TGTGCCTGGGAGAACACAGGGGGGGTCAAGGAAAAACTGTTTTTT. Its translation is CAWENTGGVKEKLFF. Together with reference TRBV30 and TRBJ1-4, the CDR3 gives the full variable domain: SQTIHQWPATLVQPVGSPLSLECTVEGTSNPNLYWYRQAAGRGLQLLFYSVGIGQISSEVPQNLSASRPQDRQFILSSKKLLLSDSGFYLCAWENTGGVKEKLFFGSGTQLSVL.

The CDR3 sequence is CASSIQGAFEGELFF. In DNA form, the CDR3 reads TGTGCCAGTAGTATACAGGGGGCCTTCGAGGGGGAGCTGTTTTTT. The rearrangement joins TRBV19 to TRBJ2-2; the match to TRBD1 covers 8 bases. This CDR3 region has 15 residues. V gave up 2 bases and J gave up 8 bases; unmatched junction bases: 7. Germline CDR1 is LNHDA and CDR2 is SQIVND (reference sequence).

The CDR3 DNA reads TGCGCCAGCAGCTCGCAAGTAGAGAACAATGAGCAGTTCTTC. It yields the protein CASSSQVENNEQFF. The chain combines TRBV5-1 with TRBJ2-1, with no clear D. The germline V and J ends were trimmed by 3 bases and 5 bases, with 12 bases remaining between them. CDR1 SGHRS and CDR2 YFSETQ come from the germline V gene. CDR3 length: 14 residues.

This rearrangement joins TRBV27 to TRBJ2-1, with TRBD2 identical over 7 bases. The junction had 12 bases not matched to a gene; V was cut back by 5 bases and J by 5 bases. Looked up from germline, CDR1 is MNHEY and CDR2 is SMNVEV (reference sequence). The CDR3 covers 16 residues. The CDR3, as DNA: TGTGCCAGCAGTCCAATTGCTAGCGGCCGCCACAATGAGCAGTTCTTC. Translating gives CASSPIASGRHNEQFF.

J is TRBJ2-7 and V is TRBV6-1, with TRBD2 matching over 8 bases. Germline-derived CDR1 and CDR2 are MNHNS and SASEGT. V dropped 11 bases and J dropped 3; count of bases not matched to a gene: 6. This CDR3 region has 12 residues. The CDR3 sequence is CAAGTRFYEQYF. Written as DNA, the CDR3 is TGTGCCGCTGGGACTAGATTCTACGAGCAGTACTTC.

The chain carries TRBV29-1 and TRBJ2-2; D may be TRBD1 (6 bases). Looked up from germline, CDR1 is SQVTM and CDR2 is ANQGSEA. V was trimmed by 4 bases and J by 4 bases, leaving 10 bases between them. The CDR3 consists of 13 residues. The CDR3 loop is CSVGTAFTGELFF. CDR3 DNA: TGCAGCGTTGGGACAGCGTTCACCGGGGAGCTGTTTTTT.

The chain joins TRBV30 to TRBJ1-4; D remains unclear. The CDR3 runs 15 residues. Per the germline V gene, CDR1 is GTSNPN and CDR2 is SVGIG (reference sequence). The V end was cut by 5 bases, the J end by 3 bases, with 16 bases between. CDR3 in DNA: TGTGCCTGGGGATCCGGGGTCCTCGCTAATGAAAAACTGTTTTTT. Translated: CAWGSGVLANEKLFF.

The gene calls are TRBV2 and TRBJ1-2; TRBD1 matches at 9 bases. Germline CDR1 is SNHLY and CDR2 is FYNNEI. Losses at the gene ends were 0 bases for V and 8 bases for J; bases not matched to a gene: 7. This CDR3 has 15 residues. The CDR3 here is CASSEAWGQGQGYTF. CDR3 DNA: TGTGCCAGCAGTGAAGCGTGGGGACAGGGCCAAGGCTACACCTTC.

The rearrangement joins TRBV5-1 to TRBJ2-1; TRBD2 matches at 7 bases. The length of the CDR3 is 13 residues. Germline CDR1 reads SGHRS; CDR2 reads YFSETQ. Losses at the gene ends were 3 bases for V and 6 bases for J; bases not matched to a gene: 3. The CDR3 sequence is CASSWGRANEQFF. DNA of the CDR3: TGCGCCAGCAGCTGGGGGAGGGCCAATGAGCAGTTCTTC.

The chain combines TRBV5-5 with TRBJ1-1; 8 bases fit TRBD1. CDR1 and CDR2 (germline): SGHKS, YYEKEE (reference sequence). The CDR3 is made up of 14 amino acids. The V and J ends lost 2 bases and 1 base, in that order; junction bases with no gene match: 1. For the CDR3, the DNA is TGTGCCAGCAGCTTTACAGGGGGGAACACTGAAGCTTTCTTT. This translates into CASSFTGGNTEAFF. The entire variable domain, with the rest obtained from reference TRBV5-5 and TRBJ1-1, is as follows: DAGVTQSPTHLIKTRGQQVTLRCSPISGHKSVSWYQQVLGQGPQFIFQYYEKEERGRGNFPDRFSARQFPNYSSELNVNALLLGDSALYLCASSFTGGNTEAFFGQGTRLTVV.

CDR3 sequence (DNA): TGTGCCAGTAGTACGGACAGGGGCTACGAGCAGTACTTC. Translated: CASSTDRGYEQYF. The J gene is TRBJ2-7, the V gene TRBV19; TRBD1 agrees at 9 bases. Germline loops: CDR1 LNHDA, CDR2 SQIVND (reference sequence). The CDR3 is 13 residues long. V shed 4 bases, J shed 3 bases, and the junction held 1 base outside the gene matches.

The V call is TRBV19, the J call TRBJ2-5, with a possible D match to TRBD1 (6 bases). The CDR3 sequence is 13 residues long. Per germline, CDR1 LNHDA and CDR2 SQIVND (reference sequence). V was cut by 8 bases and J by 5 bases, with 15 bases left in between. The CDR3: CASAVIRGETQYF. The CDR3 nucleotides are TGTGCCAGTGCGGTAATTAGGGGGGAGACCCAGTACTTC.

The table lists this clone with a few counts. The rearrangement uses TRBV6-1 and TRBJ2-2, with no clear D. Germline-derived CDR1 and CDR2 are MNHNS and SASEGT. This CDR3 contains 12 residues. The germline V and J ends were trimmed by 7 bases and 1 base, with 4 bases remaining between them. As DNA, the CDR3 is TGTGCCAGCACGAGGAACACCGGGGAGCTGTTTTTT. Its translation is CASTRNTGELFF.

A single count supports this clone. This chain connects TRBV5-4 to TRBJ2-1, with 10 nucleotides matching TRBD2. The ends lost 0 bases at V and 4 bases at J; junction bases unmatched: 4. Germline CDR1 SGHNT, CDR2 YYREEE (reference sequence). The CDR3 runs 16 residues. The CDR3 DNA reads TGTGCCAGCAGCTTGGCGCTAGCGGGGGTATACAATGAGCAGTTCTTC. Protein: CASSLALAGVYNEQFF.

The chain carries TRBV19 and TRBJ2-1; 9 nucleotides align to TRBD2. After removal of 1 base from V and 0 bases from J, the junction contained 1 base not matched to a gene. The germline V gene encodes CDR1 LNHDA and CDR2 SQIVND (reference sequence). This CDR3 has 16 residues. This CDR3 reads CASSIGAGGSYNEQFF. CDR3 sequence (DNA): TGTGCCAGTAGTATAGGAGCGGGGGGCTCCTACAATGAGCAGTTCTTC.

The V call is TRBV29-1, the J call TRBJ1-1, with 11 nucleotides matching TRBD1. V lost 3 bases to trimming and J lost 5 bases; unmatched junction nucleotides: 11. This CDR3 region has 16 residues. Germline assignment: CDR1 SQVTM and CDR2 ANQGSEA. The chain's CDR3 is CSVDDRDRGERTEAFF. Written as DNA, the CDR3 is TGCAGCGTTGATGACCGGGACAGGGGGGAGAGAACTGAAGCTTTCTTT.

V is TRBV30 and J is TRBJ2-7, with 8 bases identical to TRBD1. The CDR3 totals 14 residues. With V trimmed by 3 bases and J by 4 bases, 8 bases remained unmatched. CDR1 is GTSNPN and CDR2 is SVGIG in the germline V gene (reference sequence). DNA for the CDR3: TGTGCCTGGAGCCTTACAGGGGGTGTATACGAGCAGTACTTC. It yields the protein CAWSLTGGVYEQYF.

The rearrangement uses TRBV29-1 and TRBJ1-1; possibly TRBD1 for D (5 bases). The CDR3 length is 14 residues. Germline CDR1 SQVTM, CDR2 ANQGSEA. V lost 0 bases and J 6 bases, leaving 14 bases between the germline ends. The CDR3 loop is CSVEDRARAPEAFF. CDR3 DNA sequence: TGCAGCGTTGAAGATCGGGCCAGGGCCCCTGAAGCTTTCTTT. The whole variable domain, remainder taken from reference TRBV29-1 and TRBJ1-1, is SAVISQKPSRDICQRGTSLTIQCQVDSQVTMMFWYRQQPGQSLTLIATANQGSEATYESGFVIDKFPISRPNLTFSTLTVSNMSPEDSSIYLCSVEDRARAPEAFFGQGTRLTVV.

This chain connects TRBV29-1 to TRBJ1-3; D possibly corresponds to TRBD1 (6 bases). Per the germline V gene, CDR1 is SQVTM and CDR2 is ANQGSEA. The V gene lost 2 bases and the J gene lost 3 bases, with 8 bases spanning the gap. The CDR3 is 13 amino acids. CDR3 in DNA: TGCAGCGTTGAAACAGGGCATGGAAACACCATATATTTT. Amino acids: CSVETGHGNTIYF.

The chain links TRBV5-4 to TRBJ2-2; D is uncertain. Trimming shortened V by 0 bases and J by 1 base, and 16 bases separated the two germline ends. In germline, CDR1 is SGHNT, CDR2 YYREEE (reference sequence). The CDR3 is 18 amino acids. CDR3 loop: CASSLGISGHRNTGELFF. CDR3 DNA sequence: TGTGCCAGCAGCTTGGGTATAAGTGGCCACCGGAACACCGGGGAGCTGTTTTTT.

The CDR3 protein is CASSLGAGASGELFF. CDR3 bases: TGTGCCAGCAGCTTAGGGGCAGGGGCGAGCGGGGAGCTGTTTTTT. The genes are TRBV7-9 and TRBJ2-2; D might be TRBD1 (6 bases). The CDR3 consists of 15 residues. The V end lost 1 base, the J end lost 7 bases, and 13 bases lay between the germline ends. CDR1 is SEHNR, CDR2 FQNEAQ, per germline (reference sequence). Full variable domain (missing parts from reference TRBV7-9 and TRBJ2-2): DTGVSQNPRHKITKRGQNVTFRCDPISEHNRLYWYRQTLGQGPEFLTYFQNEAQLEKSRLLSDRFSAERPKGSFSTLEIQRTEQGDSAMYLCASSLGAGASGELFFGEGSRLTVL.